This is a list of T cell receptor beta chains from one sample in a study of control samples from healthy donors and cancer patients. Data came from immunoSEQ multiplex PCR; TCRdb stores just in-frame clones and leaves some out. The data hold about 79,000 clones, with roughly 93% observed a single time. The sequencing sample was made of PBMCs. The receptors stem from a woman aged 40 to 55 with lung cancer. CDR3s include the opening cysteine and the closing phenylalanine or tryptophan. D genes are given only for firm matches. Not every row has a clone size; where given, it reads once, few, many or a size class.

>-|few|TRBJ2-7|TRBV19
CATGVGLLYEQYF
TGTGCGACGGGAGTTGGCCTTCTCTACGAGCAGTACTTC
>-|-|TRBJ1-3|TRBV3-1/TRBV3-2
CASSQGPQGSGNTIYF
TGTGCCAGCAGCCAAGGGCCTCAGGGGTCTGGAAACACCATATATTTT
>TRBD1|medium-sized|TRBJ1-2|TRBV7-9
CASSAPPGQGFYGYTF
TGTGCCAGCAGCGCCCCTCCGGGACAGGGATTTTATGGCTACACCTTC
>-|-|TRBJ2-1|TRBV7-7
CASSLSVYNEQFF
TGTGCTAGCAGCTTATCGGTTTACAATGAGCAGTTCTTC
>-|-|TRBJ1-4|TRBV3-1/TRBV3-2
CASSQTGWGEKLFF
TGTGCCAGCAGCCAAACAGGGTGGGGTGAAAAACTGTTTTTT
>-|-|TRBJ2-3|TRBV19
CASRYGGLGSTDTQYF
TGTGCCAGTAGATATGGGGGGCTCGGAAGCACAGATACGCAGTATTTT
>-|-|TRBJ1-6|TRBV18
CASSPRDGFDSPLHF
TGTGCCAGCTCACCAAGGGACGGATTCGATTCACCCCTCCACTTT
>TRBD2|-|TRBJ2-3|TRBV10-3
CAISTSVDSTRVQYF
TGTGCCATCAGTACTAGCGTAGACTCCACGAGGGTGCAGTATTTT
>TRBD1|-|TRBJ1-2|TRBV12-3/TRBV12-4
CASSQTGDYGYTF
TGTGCCAGCAGTCAGACAGGGGACTATGGCTACACCTTC
>TRBD2|-|TRBJ2-5|TRBV28
CASSHGLAGGNVLETQYF
TGTGCCAGCAGTCATGGACTAGCGGGGGGTAATGTTTTAGAGACCCAGTACTTC
>TRBD1|-|TRBJ1-1|TRBV28
CASSPRQGARGTEAFF
TGTGCCAGCAGTCCAAGACAGGGGGCGCGGGGAACTGAAGCTTTCTTT
>TRBD1|once|TRBJ1-1|TRBV12-3/TRBV12-4
CASTPDRATEAFF
TGTGCCAGCACCCCGGACAGGGCCACTGAAGCTTTCTTT
>-|-|TRBJ1-1|TRBV15
CATSRSTVNTEAFF
TGTGCCACCAGCAGGTCAACGGTGAACACTGAAGCTTTCTTT
>-|-|TRBJ1-1|TRBV6-1
CASSEYRDLNTEVFF
TGTGCCAGCAGTGAATACAGAGACCTGAACACTGAAGTTTTCTTT
>TRBD1|-|TRBJ2-3|TRBV19
CASSTDRVGVPILRTDTQYF
TGTGCCAGTAGTACAGACAGGGTGGGGGTCCCCATTCTACGCACGGATACGCAGTATTTT